This is a list of T cell receptor beta chains from one sample in a study of beta chain features in type 1 diabetes. TCRdb's copy holds only in-frame clones and misses some; the assay was immunoSEQ multiplex PCR. The repertoire includes 200,000 to 250,000 clones, 25% to 35% of them detected once, and 3% to 4% sits in the top ten. The sequencing sample was made of central memory CD4+ T cells from blood. These receptors were obtained from a man aged 25-45 years in good health. Both conserved end residues are part of each CDR3. D genes are given only for firm matches. Rows give clone size only sometimes, using once, few, many, or a class for an expanded clone.

TRBV14	-	few	TRBJ2-1	TGTGCCAGCACCCCCAAGGGGCGGGTCAGCTCCTACAATGAGCAGTTCTTC	CASTPKGRVSSYNEQFF
TRBV14	TRBD1	once	TRBJ1-6	TGTGCCAGCAGACGGACAGGGCCGGGTTCACCCCTCCACTTT	CASRRTGPGSPLHF
TRBV29-1	-	-	TRBJ2-7	TGCAGCCTAGACTCAATCCGGGACGTCTCCTACGAGCAGTACTTC	CSLDSIRDVSYEQYF
TRBV25-1	TRBD1	-	TRBJ2-5	TGTGCCAGCAGTGAACTGGGGACAGGGGTGGGGGAGACCCAGTACTTC	CASSELGTGVGETQYF
TRBV7-6	-	few	TRBJ2-7	TGTGCCAGCAGCTTAGATGCAGGGAACTACGAGCAGTACTTC	CASSLDAGNYEQYF
TRBV29-1	TRBD1	few	TRBJ2-7	TGCAGCGTTGAAAACCGAGGACAGGCCTACGAGCAGTACTTC	CSVENRGQAYEQYF
TRBV11-2	-	-	TRBJ2-2	TGTGCCCATCTTAGTGGCAGCCTGAACACCGGGGAGCTGTTTTTT	CAHLSGSLNTGELFF
TRBV7-2	-	few	TRBJ1-1	TGTGCCAGCAGCCTGAACCGGGTTACGAACACTGAAGCTTTCTTT	CASSLNRVTNTEAFF
TRBV5-1	-	few	TRBJ2-1	TGCGCCAGCAGCTTGGAAGTGAAAGTAAATGAGCAGTTCTTC	CASSLEVKVNEQFF
TRBV5-4	TRBD2	-	TRBJ2-5	TGTGCCAGCAGCTTGGCCTTTAGCGGGGGGGACCAAGAGACCCAGTACTTC	CASSLAFSGGDQETQYF
TRBV7-2	-	few	TRBJ2-1	TGTGCCAGCAGCTTCCAGGCTAGCTCGGCCTCCTACAATGAGCAGTTCTTC	CASSFQASSASYNEQFF
TRBV29-1	-	-	TRBJ2-5	TGCAGCGCCGGCGGTTTCGGAGAGACCCAGTACTTC	CSAGGFGETQYF
TRBV5-4	-	-	TRBJ2-3	TGTGCCAGCAGCTTGGCGGCCCGGGGAGGAGATACGCAGTATTTT	CASSLAARGGDTQYF
TRBV10-3	-	few	TRBJ2-1	TGTGCCATCAGTGTGGACAGATTAAATGAGCAGTTCTTC	CAISVDRLNEQFF
TRBV5-1	-	-	TRBJ2-7	TGCGCCAGCAGCCCACGGACAGACCCCTACGAGCAGTACTTC	CASSPRTDPYEQYF
TRBV5-5	TRBD1	few	TRBJ1-2	TGTGCCAGCAGGCTCACCGGGACAGACTATGGCTACACCTTC	CASRLTGTDYGYTF
TRBV29-1	-	-	TRBJ2-3	TGCAGCGTTCGCGAGGGGGTTGTATCGCAGTATTTT	CSVREGVVSQYF
TRBV9	-	-	TRBJ1-1	TGTGCCAGCACCGAAGGGCCGGCCACTGAAGCTTTCTTT	CASTEGPATEAFF
TRBV11-2	-	-	TRBJ2-1	TGTGCCAGCAGCTTAGCCTTCAATGAGCAGTTCTTC	CASSLAFNEQFF
TRBV2	TRBD2	few	TRBJ2-1	TGTGCCAGCAGTGAAGCGGGGCGGGAGCTTAGAAATGAGCAGTTCTTC	CASSEAGRELRNEQFF
TRBV18	-	-	TRBJ2-7	TGTGCCAGCTCACCGAGGTACGAGGAGCAGTACTTC	CASSPRYEEQYF
TRBV25-1	-	-	TRBJ2-7	TGTGCCAGCAGTCCCGGGGGATTCTACGAGCAGTACTTC	CASSPGGFYEQYF
TRBV5-1	-	-	TRBJ2-1	TGCGCCAGCAGCCCCGAGGGCAGCCAACGCTACAATGAGCAGTTCTTC	CASSPEGSQRYNEQFF
TRBV2	-	-	TRBJ2-3	TGTGCCAGCATGCAACGGGATACGCAGTATTTT	CASMQRDTQYF
TRBV12-1	-	-	TRBJ2-7	TGTGCCAGCAGCTTTGCGGGGACCACCTACGAGCAGTACTTC	CASSFAGTTYEQYF
TRBV6-6	-	-	TRBJ2-5	TGTGCCAGCAGTTACAGGGGAGAAGAGACCCAGTACTTC	CASSYRGEETQYF
TRBV29-1	-	few	TRBJ1-1	TGCAGCGCCGAGGGGCGGAACACTGAAGCTTTCTTT	CSAEGRNTEAFF
TRBV7-9	TRBD1	-	TRBJ2-2	TGTGCCAGCAGCTCAGAGGACAGGGGGCGGAGGACCGGGGAGCTGTTTTTT	CASSSEDRGRRTGELFF
TRBV28	-	once	TRBJ2-7	TGTGCCAGCAGTTTGTGGGCAGGGCGGCACGAGCAGTACTTC	CASSLWAGRHEQYF
TRBV29-1	TRBD2	few	TRBJ2-1	TGCAGCGTTGTGACTAGCGGGTACCGGGATGAGCAGTTCTTC	CSVVTSGYRDEQFF
TRBV5-6	TRBD2	-	TRBJ2-1	TGTGCCAGCAGCTTTTCGGGACTAGCGGGAGGGTTCAATGAGCAGTTCTTC	CASSFSGLAGGFNEQFF
TRBV7-9	-	few	TRBJ2-3	TGTGCCAGCAGTACAGGCTTTAGCACAGATACGCAGTATTTT	CASSTGFSTDTQYF
TRBV13	-	-	TRBJ1-1	TGTGCCAGCAGCTTTGGCCTCCGAGAGGGGAACACTGAAGCTTTCTTT	CASSFGLREGNTEAFF
TRBV18	-	-	TRBJ2-7	TGTGCCAGCTCACTACAGGAGCGGGAGCAGTACTTC	CASSLQEREQYF
TRBV18	TRBD1	few	TRBJ1-2	TGTGCCAGCTCACCACCGGACAGGGTCCATGGCTACACCTTC	CASSPPDRVHGYTF
TRBV6-5	-	few	TRBJ2-1	TGTGCCAGCAGTATACGCGGCTCCGGGGATGAGCAGTTCTTC	CASSIRGSGDEQFF
TRBV5-1	TRBD1	-	TRBJ2-7	TGCGCCAGCAGCGTGACCGGGACAGAGAATTACGAGCAGTACTTC	CASSVTGTENYEQYF
TRBV30	-	-	TRBJ2-4	TGTGCCTGGAGTCAGGGCCCAGCCAAAAACATTCAGTACTTC	CAWSQGPAKNIQYF
TRBV4-1	-	few	TRBJ2-1	TGCGCCAGCAGCCAGCTCCAGGGGGGCCATGAGCAGTTCTTC	CASSQLQGGHEQFF
TRBV6-5	TRBD1	-	TRBJ2-5	TGTGCCAGCAAACAGACAGGGGTAGGGGAGACCCAGTACTTC	CASKQTGVGETQYF
TRBV7-2	-	-	TRBJ2-7	TGTGCCAGCAGCCTCGTTGGGGCCGAGCAGTACTTC	CASSLVGAEQYF
TRBV9	-	-	TRBJ2-6	TGTGCCAGCAGCGGGAGGCATGTGGTCTCTGGGGCCAACGTCCTGACTTTC	CASSGRHVVSGANVLTF
TRBV14	TRBD1	-	TRBJ2-5	TGTGCCAGCAGCAAAAGACAGGGTAGAGAGACCCAGTACTTC	CASSKRQGRETQYF
TRBV7-6	-	once	TRBJ1-1	TGTGCCAGCAGCTTAGGACAGAACACTGAAGCTTTCTTT	CASSLGQNTEAFF
TRBV13	-	few	TRBJ1-3	TGTGCCAGCAGCTTAGGGTACAGGGAGCCTGGAAACACCATATATTTT	CASSLGYREPGNTIYF
TRBV6-1	TRBD1	-	TRBJ1-5	TGTGCCAGCCTAAGGGGACAGGGGGAGCAGCCCCAGCATTTT	CASLRGQGEQPQHF
TRBV29-1	-	few	TRBJ2-7	TGCAGCGTTGAAGTAGAGAGCTCCTACGAGCAGTACTTC	CSVEVESSYEQYF
TRBV7-2	-	many	TRBJ2-3	TGTGCCAGCAGCATCGACCAGGAGGGTACGCAGTATTTT	CASSIDQEGTQYF